The next 28 T cell receptor beta chains were all read from a single sample in a study of blood T cell repertoires in COVID-19. The method was immunoSEQ multiplex PCR; TCRdb's version includes in-frame clones alone and lacks a portion of them. The table shows about 250,000 clones, with 88% occurring only once. The sequencing sample was made of peripheral blood. All receptors derive from a man older than 75 with acute or convalescent COVID-19.

The chain combines TRBV14 with TRBJ2-2; 7 bases fit TRBD2. The CDR3 contains 13 residues. In germline, CDR1 is SGHDN, CDR2 FVKESK. J was trimmed by 13 bases and V by 2 bases; bases with no gene match: 7. CDR3 in DNA: TGTGCCAGCAGCCAACCCTGGGGGGGGAGGCTGTTTTTT. Protein product: CASSQPWGGRLFF.

The rearrangement links TRBV5-6 to TRBJ1-6; D remains ambiguous. V was pared by 4 bases and J by 5 bases, with 4 bases between. The CDR3 extends over 12 amino acids. From germline, CDR1 is SGHDT and CDR2 YYEEEE. Written as DNA, the CDR3 is TGTGCCAGCAGCCGGGATAATTCACCCCTCCACTTT. Translating it yields CASSRDNSPLHF.

This sequence joins TRBV7-8 and TRBJ2-1; 7 bases match TRBD2. Trimming at V came to 5 bases and at J to 3 bases, leaving 7 bases not matched to a gene. CDR3 length: 15 amino acids. Per germline, CDR1 SGHVS and CDR2 FQNEAQ. The CDR3 sequence: CASSPQRGLYNEQFF. The CDR3 DNA reads as TGTGCCAGCAGCCCCCAGCGGGGACTCTACAATGAGCAGTTCTTC.

The chain couples TRBV18 to TRBJ1-4; TRBD1 agrees at 11 bases. The CDR3 spans 20 residues. Germline assignment: CDR1 KGHSH and CDR2 LQKENI. V lost 2 bases and J lost 2; bases outside the gene matches: 13. CDR3 in DNA: TGTGCCAGCTCACCATTTTTTCCCGGGACAGGGGGTAATACTAATGAAAAACTGTTTTTT. It is translated as CASSPFFPGTGGNTNEKLFF.

The V gene is TRBV6-5, the J gene TRBJ1-2; no reliable D call. Trimming took off 6 bases at V and 7 bases at J, with 15 bases between the two ends. Germline loops: CDR1 MNHEY, CDR2 SVGAGI. This CDR3 region has 13 residues. CDR3 sequence: CASRRDLAGGYTF. The CDR3 DNA sequence: TGTGCCAGCAGACGAGACCTAGCTGGTGGCTACACCTTC.

The chain is built from TRBV4-3 and TRBJ2-2, with 12 bases identical to TRBD2. CDR3 length: 17 amino acids. Germline CDR1 is LGHNA and CDR2 is YSLEER. V was clipped by 0 bases and J by 5 bases; unmatched bases: 4. This CDR3 is CASSQDKLAGGTGELFF. CDR3 sequence (DNA): TGCGCCAGCAGCCAAGATAAACTAGCGGGGGGAACCGGGGAGCTGTTTTTT.

The genes are TRBV5-4 and TRBJ2-4, with D hard to call. There are 15 residues in the CDR3. Germline V gene sequence: CDR1 SGHNT, CDR2 YYREEE (reference sequence). Deletions cut 0 bases from V and 0 bases from J, with 7 bases between. The CDR3 loop reads CASSLDGGAKNIQYF. In nucleotides, the CDR3 is TGTGCCAGCAGCTTGGATGGCGGAGCCAAAAACATTCAGTACTTC.

The V gene is TRBV7-9, the J gene TRBJ2-5; TRBD1 matches 8 bases. This CDR3 is built from 16 residues. Germline V gene sequence: CDR1 SEHNR, CDR2 FQNEAQ (reference sequence). V was pared by 1 base and J by 4 bases, with 8 bases of the junction left unmatched. The CDR3 is CASSLELTRGRETQYF. DNA for the CDR3: TGTGCCAGCAGCTTAGAATTGACCAGGGGGCGAGAGACCCAGTACTTC.

The chain employs TRBV6-1 and TRBJ1-4; D uncertain. The CDR3 runs 15 residues. Germline V CDR1 and CDR2: MNHNS, SASEGT. Between the trimmed V and J ends, which lost 2 bases and 5 bases, there was a span of 12 bases. The CDR3 reads CASSEFRFDNEKLFF. The CDR3 bases are TGTGCCAGCAGTGAATTCAGGTTCGACAATGAAAAACTGTTTTTT.

This sequence joins TRBV14 and TRBJ1-2; D unclear. CDR1 and CDR2 (germline): SGHDN, FVKESK. The ends were cut back, 0 bases at V and 4 bases at J, with 6 bases in the middle. This CDR3 spans 13 amino acids. The CDR3 sequence: CASSQDNSYGYTF. The DNA of the CDR3 is TGTGCCAGCAGCCAAGATAACAGCTATGGCTACACCTTC.

This chain connects TRBV7-9 to TRBJ2-5; weak D call: TRBD1 (5 bases). The CDR3 spans 14 residues. Trimming took off 1 base at V and 3 bases at J, with 9 bases between the two ends. Per germline, CDR1 SEHNR and CDR2 FQNEAQ (reference sequence). The CDR3 here is CASSLVGVEETQYF. CDR3 sequence (DNA): TGTGCCAGCAGCTTAGTAGGGGTAGAAGAGACCCAGTACTTC.

The rearrangement links TRBV19 to TRBJ1-1; 8 positions agree with TRBD1. Germline trimming cut 5 bases from V and 2 bases from J; bases unmatched to any gene: 7. The germline gives CDR1 LNHDA, CDR2 SQIVND (reference sequence). The CDR3 loop spans 15 amino acids. CDR3 region: CASSVRGQDNTEAFF. The CDR3 region has the DNA TGTGCCAGTAGTGTCAGGGGACAGGATAACACTGAAGCTTTCTTT.

This chain links TRBV5-1 with TRBJ2-5, with D possibly being TRBD2 (6 bases). CDR1 SGHRS and CDR2 YFSETQ come from the germline V gene. Trimming shortened V by 5 bases and J by 5 bases, and 16 bases separated the two germline ends. There are 14 residues in the CDR3. This CDR3 reads CASRFSGAQETQYF. The CDR3 DNA reads as TGCGCCAGCAGATTTAGCGGAGCGCAGGAGACCCAGTACTTC.

This clone was detected a few times. The rearrangement joins TRBV2 to TRBJ1-4; D is uncertain. The germline V gene has CDR1 SNHLY and CDR2 FYNNEI. The CDR3 sequence is 16 residues long. Trimming removed 4 bases at V and 0 bases at J, with 12 bases between. CDR3 sequence: CASSAKDSATNEKLFF. CDR3 nucleotide sequence: TGTGCCAGCAGTGCGAAGGACTCCGCAACTAATGAAAAACTGTTTTTT.

This sequence joins TRBV6-1 and TRBJ2-1; 10 nucleotides agree with TRBD1. This CDR3 comprises 13 residues. Losses at the gene ends were 1 base for V and 15 bases for J; bases not matched to a gene: 6. Germline-derived CDR1 and CDR2 are MNHNS and SASEGT. CDR3 nucleotides: TGTGCCAGCAGTGAAGTGGACAGGGGGTTTAGGTTCTTC. This codes for CASSEVDRGFRFF.

The V and J genes are TRBV18 and TRBJ1-2, with 7 bases that match TRBD1. The CDR3 loop spans 13 amino acids. V lost 3 bases, J lost 5 bases, and 3 bases stayed unmatched. Germline V gene data show CDR1 as KGHSH and CDR2 as LQKENI. This CDR3 is CASSPQGEYGYTF. CDR3 DNA sequence: TGTGCCAGCTCACCCCAGGGGGAATATGGCTACACCTTC.

The rearrangement joins TRBV6-2 or TRBV6-3 to TRBJ2-3; 8 bases are shared with TRBD1. Per the germline V gene, CDR1 is MNHEY and CDR2 is SVGEGT. The ends lost 5 bases at V and 3 bases at J; junction bases unmatched: 10. The CDR3 length is 16 residues. The CDR3 nucleotides read TGTGCCAGCAGTGACCACGACAGGGGCAATACAGATACGCAGTATTTT. Its protein is CASSDHDRGNTDTQYF.

V and J are TRBV9 and TRBJ2-2, with 11 positions matching TRBD2. Germline CDR1 reads SGDLS; CDR2 reads YYNGEE. The CDR3 has 18 residues. After removal of 4 bases from V and 2 bases from J, the junction contained 10 bases not matched to a gene. CDR3 sequence (DNA): TGTGCCAGCAGCTTATCGGGACTAGCGGCGATCAACACCGGGGAGCTGTTTTTT. It yields the protein CASSLSGLAAINTGELFF. The full variable domain, rest sourced from reference TRBV9 and TRBJ2-2, is DSGVTQTPKHLITATGQRVTLRCSPRSGDLSVYWYQQSLDQGLQFLIQYYNGEERAKGNILERFSAQQFPDLHSELNLSSLELGDSALYFCASSLSGLAAINTGELFFGEGSRLTVL.

V is TRBV3-1 (or the pseudogene TRBV3-2) and J is TRBJ2-2; no reliable D call. The CDR3 loop spans 12 amino acids. V shed 4 bases and J shed 3 bases, with 3 bases lying between them. Germline V gene sequence: CDR1 LGHDT, CDR2 YNNKEL (reference sequence). CDR3 in amino acids: CASSPYTGELFF. The CDR3 DNA is TGTGCCAGCAGCCCATACACCGGGGAGCTGTTTTTT.

CDR3 in DNA: TGTGCCAGCAGCCTTGGGGCTAGCGGGGGTTCGAAAGATACGCAGTATTTT. Amino acid sequence: CASSLGASGGSKDTQYF. This chain uses TRBV3-1 (or the pseudogene TRBV3-2) with TRBJ2-3; 10 bases are shared with TRBD2. This CDR3 is 17 amino acids long. V was pared by 4 bases and J by 5 bases, with 12 bases of the junction left unmatched. Germline CDR1 reads LGHDT; CDR2 reads YNNKEL (reference sequence).

The V call is TRBV5-1, the J call TRBJ1-2, with 10 bases lining up with TRBD1. The CDR3 extends over 16 amino acids. Trimming cost V 0 bases and J 8 bases; bases outside gene matches: 10. CDR1 and CDR2 (germline): SGHRS, YFSETQ. The CDR3 spells CASSLDGTGDLGGYTF. DNA for the CDR3: TGCGCCAGCAGCTTGGATGGGACAGGGGATCTTGGAGGCTACACCTTC.

The chain has TRBV12-5 and TRBJ1-5, with TRBD1 identical over 7 bases. Unmatched junction bases numbered 5, after V lost 6 bases and J lost 0 bases. CDR1 and CDR2 from the germline V gene are LGHNT and FRNRAP. The CDR3 length is 15 residues. CDR3 sequence reads: CASGNDRVSNQPQHF. The DNA for the CDR3 is TGTGCTAGTGGAAATGACAGGGTTAGCAATCAGCCCCAGCATTTT.

This clone was counted only a few times. The chain is built from TRBV25-1 and TRBJ2-2; D is possibly TRBD1 (5 bases). Germline V gene lookup returns CDR1 MGHDK and CDR2 SYGVNS. With 3 bases removed from V and 3 bases from J, the gap between germline ends came to 8 bases. This CDR3 is built from 14 residues. The CDR3 protein is CASSDGAYTGELFF. In nucleotides, the CDR3 is TGTGCCAGCAGTGATGGGGCTTACACCGGGGAGCTGTTTTTT.

The chain recombines TRBV18 with TRBJ1-5; D uncertain. V was cut by 4 bases and J by 7 bases, with 11 bases left in between. Germline CDR1 KGHSH, CDR2 LQKENI. CDR3 length equals 13 residues. In nucleotides, the CDR3 is TGTGCCAGCTCACGCACAAGGGAGCAGCCCCAGCATTTT. It specifies CASSRTREQPQHF.

The chain carries TRBV7-9 and TRBJ2-2; possible D gene TRBD2, 6 bases. This CDR3 has 17 residues. Germline CDR1 reads SEHNR; CDR2 reads FQNEAQ (reference sequence). The V gene lost 3 bases and the J gene lost 0 bases, with 14 bases spanning the gap. The CDR3: CASSFGFGGSNTGELFF. CDR3 in DNA: TGTGCCAGCAGCTTTGGATTCGGGGGATCGAACACCGGGGAGCTGTTTTTT.

This chain uses TRBV19 with TRBJ1-6, with D perhaps matching TRBD1 (6 bases). Germline CDR1 reads LNHDA; CDR2 reads SQIVND (reference sequence). With 7 bases removed from V and 0 bases from J, the gap between germline ends came to 16 bases. This CDR3 spans 17 amino acids. The CDR3 coding sequence is TGTGCCAGTAAGGGGGGGATTCGGGGCTCCTATAATTCACCCCTCCACTTT. Its translation: CASKGGIRGSYNSPLHF.

About this clone: It may be a read error: a sequence one base away is much more abundant. J is TRBJ2-7 and V is TRBV7-9; D is perhaps TRBD2 (6 bases). Germline CDR1 is SEHNR and CDR2 is FQNEAQ (reference sequence). V lost 5 bases and J 1 base, leaving 9 bases between the germline ends. The CDR3 has 13 residues. The CDR3 nucleotides are TGTGCCAGCAGCCCCCGGGAGTCCTACGAGCAGTACTTC. The encoded protein is CASSPRESYEQYF.

V gene TRBV5-1 combines with J gene TRBJ2-1; 7 bases line up with TRBD1. The junction had 12 bases not matched to a gene; V was cut back by 4 bases and J by 8 bases. This CDR3 region has 15 residues. CDR1 is SGHRS and CDR2 is YFSETQ in the germline V gene. The CDR3 nucleotides are TGCGCCAGCAGCGACCGGGACAGAGTACAGCATGAGCAGTTCTTC. This gives the protein CASSDRDRVQHEQFF.